One sample yielded the 28 T cell receptor beta chains listed below, sequenced in a study of T cells in Graves' hyperthyroidism and ophthalmopathy. The TCR beta CDR3 regions underwent amplification using RNA transcripts as the source. Primed by the HTBI set, a first-round RT-PCR was run on the TCR CDR3. TCRdb independently ran MiXCR on the multiplex PCR reads; one entry per CDR3 protein. Among about 500,000 distinct CDR3 sequences listed, 15% to 20% were seen once. Sequencing was carried out using blood. The origin of the receptors is a woman aged 18-29 years with Graves' ophthalmopathy.

This clonotype was seen only a few times. The chain employs TRBV27 and TRBJ2-7; the match to TRBD2 covers 7 bases. CDR1 is MNHEY, CDR2 SMNVEV, per germline (reference sequence). The CDR3 extends over 15 amino acids. Trimming cost V 5 bases and J 3 bases; bases outside gene matches: 10. This chain's CDR3 is CASSHRVAGFYEQYF. CDR3 nucleotide sequence: TGTGCCAGCAGTCACCGGGTAGCGGGTTTCTACGAGCAGTACTTC.

This clonotype was recorded at least ten times. The chain is built from TRBV7-2 and TRBJ2-7; 7 bases fit TRBD1. Germline CDR1 reads SGHTA; CDR2 reads FQGNSA. V lost 4 bases, J lost 4 bases, and 4 bases stayed unmatched. This CDR3 region has 13 residues. In DNA form, the CDR3 reads TGTGCCAGCAGCTCTATCAGGGGGTACGAGCAGTACTTC. This codes for CASSSIRGYEQYF.

There are many counts of this clonotype. This chain uses TRBV7-8 with TRBJ2-5; 13 bases match TRBD2. The CDR3 is 15 residues long. V lost 3 bases to trimming and J lost 5 bases; unmatched junction nucleotides: 3. CDR1 is SGHVS, CDR2 FQNEAQ, per germline. The CDR3 DNA reads TGTGCCAGCAGCTTGACTAGCGGGAGGCTTGAGACCCAGTACTTC. Encoded protein: CASSLTSGRLETQYF.

This clonotype was detected many times. The chain recombines TRBV7-3 with TRBJ1-1; possible D gene TRBD1, 6 bases. CDR3 length: 16 residues. Germline CDR1 is SGHTA and CDR2 is FQGTGA. The V end lost 4 bases, the J end lost 1 base, and 16 bases lay between the germline ends. CDR3 region: CASSSRREGGNTEAFF. CDR3 nucleotides: TGTGCCAGCAGCTCCCGGCGTGAAGGGGGGAACACTGAAGCTTTCTTT.

The chain is built from TRBV29-1 and TRBJ1-1; D might be TRBD1 (6 bases). Trimming shortened V by 6 bases and J by 5 bases, and 16 bases separated the two germline ends. CDR3 length: 13 residues. Per germline, CDR1 SQVTM and CDR2 ANQGSEA. The CDR3 loop is CSVGGRLGTEAFF. The CDR3 bases are TGCAGCGTAGGGGGACGGCTGGGGACTGAAGCTTTCTTT.

This clonotype was seen ten or more times. The chain uses TRBV6-6 and TRBJ1-1; TRBD1 matches at 7 bases. J was trimmed by 10 bases and V by 0 bases; bases with no gene match: 14. Germline CDR1 reads MNHNY; CDR2 reads SVGAGI (reference sequence). The CDR3 loop spans 16 amino acids. CDR3 loop: CASSYSSTGIFTGAFF. The DNA of the CDR3 is TGTGCCAGCAGTTACTCATCGACAGGGATATTTACGGGAGCTTTCTTT.

The table lists this clonotype with a few counts. The V and J genes are TRBV6-1 and TRBJ1-6; 8 nucleotides align to TRBD1. V dropped 6 bases and J dropped 1; count of bases not matched to a gene: 5. This CDR3 has 16 residues. Germline V gene data show CDR1 as MNHNS and CDR2 as SASEGT. The CDR3 is CASSQTGVSYNSPLHF. CDR3 DNA: TGTGCCAGCAGCCAGACAGGGGTGTCCTATAATTCACCCCTCCACTTT.

The J gene is TRBJ2-7, the V gene TRBV9; 11 nucleotides line up with TRBD2. CDR3 length equals 16 residues. Germline V gene data show CDR1 as SGDLS and CDR2 as YYNGEE. Trimming took 3 bases from V and 0 from J; bases not matched to a gene: 5. This CDR3 reads CASSEGLAESSYEQYF. The CDR3 DNA reads as TGTGCCAGCAGCGAGGGACTAGCGGAAAGCTCCTACGAGCAGTACTTC.

This clonotype has a handful of counts. The chain employs TRBV20-1 and TRBJ2-1, with D unresolved. The CDR3 totals 10 residues. The germline V and J ends were trimmed by 3 bases and 9 bases, with 6 bases remaining between them. Germline CDR1 and CDR2: DFQATT and SNEGSKA (reference sequence). DNA of the CDR3: TGCAGTGCTAGTTGGGGTGAGCAGTTCTTC. Translated, it gives CSASWGEQFF.

This clonotype was seen at least ten times. The chain recombines TRBV20-1 with TRBJ1-4; D not resolved. Between the trimmed V and J ends, which lost 5 bases and 6 bases, there was a span of 22 bases. Germline CDR1 reads DFQATT; CDR2 reads SNEGSKA (reference sequence). This CDR3 contains 16 residues. As DNA, the CDR3 is TGCAGTGCTCTGCCTTCCCGATTTCCCACTCATGAAAAACTGTTTTTT. Its translation is CSALPSRFPTHEKLFF.

This clonotype was counted ten times or more. The chain links TRBV20-1 to TRBJ2-2; 10 bases map to TRBD1. CDR1 is DFQATT, CDR2 SNEGSKA, per germline (reference sequence). CDR3 length equals 16 residues. V shed 0 bases, J shed 3 bases, and the junction held 4 bases outside the gene matches. CDR3 sequence (DNA): TGCAGTGCTAGAGATCCAGGACAGGGGGACACCGGGGAGCTGTTTTTT. This codes for CSARDPGQGDTGELFF.

This clonotype has at least ten counts. The chain carries TRBV6-5 and TRBJ1-1; D remains ambiguous. This CDR3 contains 14 residues. Per the germline V gene, CDR1 is MNHEY and CDR2 is SVGAGI. V lost 2 bases, J lost 1 base, and 8 bases lay in between. CDR3 sequence (DNA): TGTGCCAGCAGTTACGGCGCAGGGAACACTGAAGCTTTCTTT. It encodes CASSYGAGNTEAFF.

This clonotype was seen only a few times. This sequence joins TRBV9 and TRBJ1-2; D is possibly TRBD1 (5 bases). The CDR3 runs 14 residues. In germline, CDR1 is SGDLS, CDR2 YYNGEE. The V and J ends lost 3 bases and 8 bases respectively, with 17 bases between them. The CDR3 spells CASSAGTSGGGYTF. The CDR3 DNA is TGTGCCAGCAGCGCCGGGACCTCAGGTGGCGGCTACACCTTC.

The chain uses TRBV30 and TRBJ2-3, with D unclear. The CDR3 contains 13 residues. Between the trimmed V and J ends, which lost 5 bases and 4 bases, there was a span of 13 bases. The germline gives CDR1 GTSNPN, CDR2 SVGIG (reference sequence). CDR3 sequence: CAWRNYWADTQYF. The CDR3 bases are TGTGCCTGGCGAAACTATTGGGCAGATACGCAGTATTTT. Drawing the rest from reference TRBV30 and TRBJ2-3, the complete variable domain is SQTIHQWPATLVQPVGSPLSLECTVEGTSNPNLYWYRQAAGRGLQLLFYSVGIGQISSEVPQNLSASRPQDRQFILSSKKLLLSDSGFYLCAWRNYWADTQYFGPGTRLTVL.

This clonotype was counted at least ten times. This chain links TRBV2 with TRBJ1-1; TRBD1 agrees at 9 bases. Germline V lookup: CDR1 SNHLY, CDR2 FYNNEI. The CDR3 is 17 amino acids. The junction had 11 bases not matched to a gene; V was cut back by 6 bases and J by 0 bases. The DNA for the CDR3 is TGTGCCAGCAGCGTTACCGGGACAGGGCCCGTGAACACTGAAGCTTTCTTT. Translating it yields CASSVTGTGPVNTEAFF.

Ten or more counts support this clonotype. J is TRBJ2-3 and V is TRBV12-3 or TRBV12-4; 8 bases are shared with TRBD2. The trim removed 5 bases at V and 0 bases at J, leaving 7 bases unmatched. The CDR3 length is 16 residues. The CDR3 region is CASSPTSGGSTDTQYF. CDR3 nucleotides: TGTGCCAGCAGTCCGACCTCGGGGGGGAGCACAGATACGCAGTATTTT.

V and J are TRBV4-1 and TRBJ2-7; D is possibly TRBD1 or TRBD2 (5 bases each). V lost 1 base and J lost 6, with 10 bases in between. The CDR3 has 13 residues. Germline CDR1 MGHRA, CDR2 YSYEKL. The CDR3 coding sequence is TGCGCCAGCAGCCAAGTACGAGGGGTCGAGCAGTACTTC. It specifies CASSQVRGVEQYF.

The sample holds many counts of this clonotype. CDR3 nucleotides: TGCAGTGCCGTCGGGAAGGCCCAGTACTTC. This encodes CSAVGKAQYF. This chain connects TRBV20-1 to TRBJ2-5; the D gene is possibly TRBD2 (5 bases). Germline values: CDR1 DFQATT, CDR2 SNEGSKA (reference sequence). The CDR3 is made up of 10 amino acids. V lost 6 bases, J lost 9 bases, and 11 bases lay in between.

This clonotype was seen at least ten times. The chain recombines TRBV30 with TRBJ2-1; 14 bases agree with TRBD2. CDR1 and CDR2 from the germline V gene are GTSNPN and SVGIG (reference sequence). The V segment lost 0 bases and the J segment 7 bases; nucleotides outside the gene matches: 8. The CDR3 length is 17 residues. The CDR3 here is CAWSVTPTSGRENEQFF. The CDR3 coding sequence is TGTGCCTGGAGTGTAACCCCGACTAGCGGGAGGGAGAATGAGCAGTTCTTC.

Remarks on this clonotype: Being one base from a much bigger clone, this may be a read error. The chain uses TRBV6-1 and TRBJ1-2; 8 nucleotides align to TRBD1. The CDR3 totals 13 residues. Looked up from germline, CDR1 is MNHNS and CDR2 is SASEGT. V gave up 8 bases and J gave up 8 bases; unmatched junction bases: 10. This chain's CDR3 is CASGDRTGNGYTF. The CDR3 nucleotides are TGTGCCAGCGGGGACCGGACAGGGAACGGCTACACCTTC.

This clonotype was observed once. At one end the junction does not follow the germline gene, possibly because of a read error. J is TRBJ1-1 and V is TRBV7-9; D remains ambiguous. This CDR3 spans 13 amino acids. CDR1 is SEHNR and CDR2 is FQNEAQ in the germline V gene (reference sequence). The CDR3 sequence is CASSLKQNAEAFF. As DNA, the CDR3 is TGTGCCAGCAGCCTTAAGCAGAACGCTGAAGCTTTCTTT.

The chain employs TRBV20-1 and TRBJ2-4; no definite D call. Per germline, CDR1 DFQATT and CDR2 SNEGSKA (reference sequence). Trimming left V 3 bases short and J 0 bases short, with 6 bases between. CDR3 length equals 13 residues. As DNA, the CDR3 is TGCAGTGCTAGTGACGTAGCCAAAAACATTCAGTACTTC. This codes for CSASDVAKNIQYF.

The gene calls are TRBV4-1 and TRBJ2-5, with a possible D match to TRBD2 (5 bases). Germline V CDR1 and CDR2: MGHRA, YSYEKL. V lost 1 base and J 2 bases, leaving 11 bases between the germline ends. The CDR3 totals 15 residues. CDR3 sequence (DNA): TGCGCCAGCAGCCAAGTCCTAGCTGTGCAAGAGACCCAGTACTTC. This sequence encodes CASSQVLAVQETQYF.

The rearrangement links TRBV18 to TRBJ2-1; 12 nucleotides line up with TRBD2. The CDR3 length is 18 residues. CDR1 and CDR2 (germline): KGHSH, LQKENI. J lost 2 bases, V lost 5 bases, and 10 bases had no gene match. For the CDR3, the DNA is TGTGCCAGCTCAATTTACGCGTGGACTAGCGGGACCTACAATGAGCAGTTCTTC. It specifies CASSIYAWTSGTYNEQFF. Based on the CDR3 plus reference TRBV18 and TRBJ2-1, the full variable domain is NAGVMQNPRHLVRRRGQEARLRCSPMKGHSHVYWYRQLPEEGLKFMVYLQKENIIDESGMPKERFSAEFPKEGPSILRIQQVVRGDSAAYFCASSIYAWTSGTYNEQFFGPGTRLTVL.

V usage is TRBV10-3 and J usage is TRBJ2-1; D possibly corresponds to TRBD2 (5 bases). Germline CDR1 reads ENHRY; CDR2 reads SYGVKD. Trimming stripped 4 bases from V and 4 bases from J, with 8 bases between. The CDR3 spans 13 residues. CDR3 sequence (DNA): TGTGCCATCAGTGTCGGCGGGTACAATGAGCAGTTCTTC. Translated, it gives CAISVGGYNEQFF.

This rearrangement joins TRBV30 to TRBJ2-7, with D possibly being TRBD1 (5 bases). The CDR3 covers 13 residues. The ends were cut back, 1 base at V and 6 bases at J, with 13 bases in the middle. CDR1 and CDR2 from the germline V gene are GTSNPN and SVGIG (reference sequence). CDR3 coding DNA: TGTGCCTGGAGTGGTCAGTATGGGGCCGAGCAGTACTTC. This encodes CAWSGQYGAEQYF.

In regard to this clonotype: A much larger clonotype is one base distant, so this may be a read error. The chain carries TRBV6-2 or TRBV6-3 and TRBJ2-3, with D possibly being TRBD2 (6 bases). CDR1 is MNHEY, CDR2 SVGEGT, per germline. This CDR3 has 15 residues. Deletions cut 8 bases from V and 4 bases from J, with 19 bases between. The CDR3 nucleotides read TGTGCCAGCCGGACCGGAACCGCTAGCGCAGATACGCAGTATTTT. It yields the protein CASRTGTASADTQYF.

This clonotype was detected many times. The chain couples TRBV2 to TRBJ1-4, with D maybe TRBD1 (6 bases). CDR3 length equals 16 residues. V was trimmed by 2 bases and J by 6 bases, leaving 16 bases between them. Germline V gene lookup returns CDR1 SNHLY and CDR2 FYNNEI. The CDR3 loop reads CASSEIGRGFYEKLFF. CDR3 nucleotides: TGTGCCAGCAGTGAAATCGGCAGGGGCTTTTATGAAAAACTGTTTTTT.